The 32 T cell receptor beta chains in this list originate from one sample, sequenced in a study of cytomegalovirus exposure and HLA in healthy donors. Repertoires were generated with immunoSEQ multiplex PCR, while TCRdb's copy carries only in-frame clones and drops some. The sample has under 200,000 clones; 80% to 85% are singletons. The sequencing input was PBMCs. These TCRs come from a woman in her 30s in good health and CMV-seronegative.

The J gene is TRBJ1-2, the V gene TRBV6-1, with TRBD1 matching 9 bases. The CDR3 extends over 16 amino acids. Germline V lookup: CDR1 MNHNS, CDR2 SASEGT. V dropped 4 bases and J dropped 3; count of bases not matched to a gene: 9. CDR3 residues: CASSVRNRGRDYGYTF. CDR3 nucleotides: TGTGCCAGCAGTGTCCGGAACAGGGGGCGCGACTATGGCTACACCTTC.

The V and J genes are TRBV7-9 and TRBJ2-3, with D tentatively TRBD2 (6 bases). Looked up from germline, CDR1 is SEHNR and CDR2 is FQNEAQ (reference sequence). This CDR3 spans 15 amino acids. Trimming pared 6 bases from V and 2 bases from J, leaving 15 bases between. The CDR3 DNA reads TGTGCCAGCAGTCTAACGGGGGAATACACAGATACGCAGTATTTT. This encodes CASSLTGEYTDTQYF.

This clone was counted a single time. The CDR3 DNA reads TGTGCCAGTGACCGGGACAGGGCCGCGGGGACTGAAGCTTTCTTT. This sequence encodes CASDRDRAAGTEAFF. The chain joins TRBV6-1 to TRBJ1-1, with TRBD1 matching 9 bases. V gave up 9 bases and J gave up 5 bases; unmatched junction bases: 13. CDR1 and CDR2 (germline): MNHNS, SASEGT. The CDR3 runs 15 residues.

The chain is built from TRBV9 and TRBJ2-2, with 11 bases lining up with TRBD2. Unmatched junction bases numbered 7, after V lost 3 bases and J lost 6 bases. Germline V gene sequence: CDR1 SGDLS, CDR2 YYNGEE. The CDR3 totals 16 residues. Here the CDR3 reads CASSAGTSGVSGELFF. The CDR3 DNA reads TGTGCCAGCAGCGCCGGGACTAGCGGAGTCTCCGGGGAGCTGTTTTTT.

The V and J genes are TRBV19 and TRBJ1-5; unclear D gene. V shed 3 bases and J shed 0 bases, with 12 bases lying between them. The germline gives CDR1 LNHDA, CDR2 SQIVND (reference sequence). The CDR3 is 16 amino acids. CDR3 in DNA: TGTGCCAGTAGTATGAGGGCAGTCTATAGCAATCAGCCCCAGCATTTT. Protein: CASSMRAVYSNQPQHF.

V gene TRBV5-1 combines with J gene TRBJ1-1; D is unclear. Germline values: CDR1 SGHRS, CDR2 YFSETQ. The CDR3 has 17 residues. V gave up 0 bases and J gave up 4 bases, with 19 bases separating them. This CDR3 reads CASSLADPGYFSTEAFF. In DNA, the CDR3 is TGCGCCAGCAGCTTGGCCGATCCAGGCTACTTTTCCACTGAAGCTTTCTTT.

The chain uses TRBV5-1 and TRBJ2-5; TRBD2 matches 13 bases. CDR3 length equals 16 residues. The germline CDR1 and CDR2 sequences are SGHRS and YFSETQ. V gave up 2 bases and J gave up 0 bases; unmatched junction bases: 1. The CDR3 bases are TGCGCCAGCAGCTTCGGGACTAGCGGGAACCAAGAGACCCAGTACTTC. Translation: CASSFGTSGNQETQYF.

This clone was counted a single time. This rearrangement joins TRBV4-1 to TRBJ2-7; tentatively, D is TRBD2 (5 bases). The CDR3 is 15 residues long. Germline V CDR1 and CDR2: MGHRA, YSYEKL. V was cut by 3 bases and J by 0 bases, with 12 bases left in between. CDR3 in DNA: TGCGCCAGCAGCCAGATGGAGGCTGGCTCCTACGAGCAGTACTTC. Translation gives CASSQMEAGSYEQYF.

This clone turned up a few times. CDR3 amino acids: CASSYGILSDYGYTF. The DNA for the CDR3 is TGCGCCAGCAGCTACGGGATCCTAAGTGACTATGGCTACACCTTC. The rearrangement uses TRBV5-1 and TRBJ1-2, with unresolved D. Germline CDR1 SGHRS, CDR2 YFSETQ. Trimming cost V 3 bases and J 3 bases, with 15 bases left between them. The CDR3 covers 15 residues.

This clone was seen just once. The V and J genes are TRBV11-2 and TRBJ1-1; TRBD1 agrees at 10 bases. The CDR3 contains 13 residues. The germline V gene encodes CDR1 SGHAT and CDR2 FQNNGV. Trimming at V came to 8 bases and at J to 4 bases, leaving 4 bases not matched to a gene. CDR3 loop: CASDRGLGTEAFF. The DNA for the CDR3 is TGTGCCAGCGACAGGGGGCTGGGCACTGAAGCTTTCTTT.

The chain is built from TRBV18 and TRBJ2-7; 8 bases fit TRBD2. Losses at the gene ends were 1 base for V and 7 bases for J; bases not matched to a gene: 12. Germline loops: CDR1 KGHSH, CDR2 LQKENI. The CDR3 contains 16 residues. This CDR3 reads CASSPLGTGGGKEQYF. CDR3 bases: TGTGCCAGCTCACCACTAGGAACGGGAGGGGGTAAGGAGCAGTACTTC. The whole variable domain, remainder taken from reference TRBV18 and TRBJ2-7, is NAGVMQNPRHLVRRRGQEARLRCSPMKGHSHVYWYRQLPEEGLKFMVYLQKENIIDESGMPKERFSAEFPKEGPSILRIQQVVRGDSAAYFCASSPLGTGGGKEQYFGPGTRLTVT.

The rearrangement joins TRBV10-1 to TRBJ2-1; 7 bases line up with TRBD1. The CDR3 spans 15 residues. Germline V gene lookup returns CDR1 WNHNN and CDR2 SYGVQD (reference sequence). V was clipped by 5 bases and J by 3 bases; unmatched bases: 7. For the CDR3, the DNA is TGCGCCAGCAGTTCGACAGGGACGAACTACAATGAGCAGTTCTTC. Translation gives CASSSTGTNYNEQFF.

This clone was counted a few times. The sample has other DNA sequences that encode this CDR3 too. The chain links TRBV14 to TRBJ1-1; D not resolved. This CDR3 is 14 amino acids long. Per the germline V gene, CDR1 is SGHDN and CDR2 is FVKESK. The germline V and J ends were trimmed by 2 bases and 0 bases, with 7 bases remaining between them. CDR3 bases: TGTGCCAGCAGCCAACCGGGGATGAACACTGAAGCTTTCTTT. Its protein product is CASSQPGMNTEAFF.

Written as DNA, the CDR3 is TGCGCCAGCAGCTTGGGACAGCCCAATTCCTATGGCTACACCTTC. Protein product: CASSLGQPNSYGYTF. This chain uses TRBV5-1 with TRBJ1-2, with TRBD1 as a possible D gene (5 bases). Germline CDR1 and CDR2: SGHRS and YFSETQ. Trimming removed 0 bases from V and 4 bases from J, with 13 bases in between. This CDR3 is 15 amino acids long.

The chain links TRBV4-1 to TRBJ2-3; 9 bases line up with TRBD2. Trimming took 8 bases from V and 5 from J; bases not matched to a gene: 8. The CDR3 consists of 14 residues. CDR1 is MGHRA, CDR2 YSYEKL, per germline. CDR3 in amino acids: CASSREGRGDTQYF. CDR3 nucleotides: TGCGCCAGCTCGCGGGAGGGCCGGGGAGATACGCAGTATTTT.

This sequence joins TRBV19 and TRBJ2-1; 8 bases align to TRBD1. This CDR3 region has 15 residues. Germline loops: CDR1 LNHDA, CDR2 SQIVND (reference sequence). With 0 bases clipped from V and 6 bases from J, the junction kept 4 bases outside the gene matches. The CDR3 DNA sequence: TGTGCCAGTAGTATAGAAGGGGGACAGGTCAATGAGCAGTTCTTC. Its translation: CASSIEGGQVNEQFF.

J is TRBJ1-2 and V is TRBV20-1; TRBD1 matches 7 bases. The CDR3 contains 11 residues. The germline V gene has CDR1 DFQATT and CDR2 SNEGSKA (reference sequence). V was pared by 7 bases and J by 2 bases, with 1 base of the junction left unmatched. CDR3 amino acids: CSVQGNYGYTF. Written as DNA, the CDR3 is TGCAGTGTACAGGGGAACTATGGCTACACCTTC.

The chain uses TRBV5-4 and TRBJ2-1; TRBD2 aligns across 10 bases. J was trimmed by 5 bases and V by 1 base; bases with no gene match: 0. Germline CDR1 SGHNT, CDR2 YYREEE (reference sequence). This CDR3 contains 14 residues. The CDR3 region is CASSLTSGNNEQFF. CDR3 DNA: TGTGCCAGCAGCTTGACTAGCGGGAACAATGAGCAGTTCTTC.

J is TRBJ2-7 and V is TRBV30; no reliable D call. The CDR3 extends over 12 amino acids. V was pared by 3 bases and J by 0 bases, with 6 bases between. CDR1 and CDR2 from the germline V gene are GTSNPN and SVGIG (reference sequence). CDR3 residues: CAWRDNSYEQYF. In nucleotides, the CDR3 is TGTGCCTGGAGAGACAACTCCTACGAGCAGTACTTC.

To note about this clone: The same CDR3 is also encoded by other DNA sequences in this sample. The chain has TRBV6-5 and TRBJ1-2; maybe TRBD1 (5 bases). The CDR3 totals 14 residues. V was shortened by 0 bases and J by 1 base, with 6 bases between the two germline ends. The V gene's germline CDR1 is MNHEY and CDR2 SVGAGI. CDR3 sequence: CASSYSGGNYGYTF. DNA for the CDR3: TGTGCCAGCAGTTACTCGGGGGGTAACTATGGCTACACCTTC.

The J gene is TRBJ2-7, the V gene TRBV11-3, with D perhaps TRBD1 (8 bases). With 2 bases removed from V and 5 bases from J, the gap between germline ends came to 13 bases. Germline CDR1 is SGHNT and CDR2 is YENEEA. The CDR3 extends over 14 amino acids. The CDR3 region is CASSLTGGGDEQYF. The CDR3 DNA sequence: TGTGCCAGCAGCTTAACAGGGGGGGGCGACGAGCAGTACTTC.

V usage is TRBV2 and J usage is TRBJ2-3, with 10 bases aligning to TRBD2. Losses at the gene ends were 7 bases for V and 6 bases for J; bases not matched to a gene: 4. The germline V gene encodes CDR1 SNHLY and CDR2 FYNNEI. This CDR3 is built from 13 residues. The CDR3, as DNA: TGTGCCAGCATACTAGCGGGATGGGATACGCAGTATTTT. Protein sequence: CASILAGWDTQYF.

V and J are TRBV5-4 and TRBJ1-4; 10 nucleotides align to TRBD1. The V segment lost 4 bases and the J segment 6 bases; nucleotides outside the gene matches: 3. The CDR3 covers 14 residues. Per the germline V gene, CDR1 is SGHNT and CDR2 is YYREEE (reference sequence). The CDR3 nucleotides read TGTGCCAGCAGCCGGGACAGGGGAGATGAAAAACTGTTTTTT. Translated: CASSRDRGDEKLFF.

This chain uses TRBV5-7 with TRBJ2-6, with 10 bases aligning to TRBD2. TRBV5-7 is given ORF status, its function remaining uncertain. The CDR3 covers 18 residues. The trim removed 1 base at V and 0 bases at J, leaving 4 bases unmatched. The CDR3 DNA follows: TGTGCCAGCAGCTTGCGGCTAGCGGGGGCCTCTGGGGCCAACGTCCTGACTTTC. It specifies CASSLRLAGASGANVLTF.

The chain recombines TRBV7-9 with TRBJ2-7; TRBD2 matches 8 bases. CDR1 SEHNR and CDR2 FQNEAQ come from the germline V gene (reference sequence). The CDR3 runs 17 residues. Germline trimming cut 4 bases from V and 2 bases from J; bases unmatched to any gene: 13. In nucleotides, the CDR3 is TGTGCCAGCAGCTCCGAGGTTGCTAGCGGGCTTACCTACGAGCAGTACTTC. This gives the protein CASSSEVASGLTYEQYF. The full variable domain, rest sourced from reference TRBV7-9 and TRBJ2-7, is DTGVSQNPRHKITKRGQNVTFRCDPISEHNRLYWYRQTLGQGPEFLTYFQNEAQLEKSRLLSDRFSAERPKGSFSTLEIQRTEQGDSAMYLCASSSEVASGLTYEQYFGPGTRLTVT.

The chain links TRBV6-1 to TRBJ2-3; possibly TRBD2 for D (5 bases). The CDR3 totals 13 residues. Germline V gives CDR1 MNHNS, CDR2 SASEGT. V shed 0 bases and J shed 4 bases, with 5 bases lying between them. The chain's CDR3 is CASSEARADTQYF. The CDR3 nucleotides are TGTGCCAGCAGTGAAGCGAGGGCAGATACGCAGTATTTT.

The chain uses TRBV19 and TRBJ1-2, with D unresolved. Germline V gene sequence: CDR1 LNHDA, CDR2 SQIVND (reference sequence). V lost 0 bases to trimming and J lost 6 bases, with 14 bases between them. The CDR3 runs 15 residues. In nucleotides, the CDR3 is TGTGCCAGTAGTATAGATCGACCCAGGAAGGATGGCTACACCTTC. This sequence encodes CASSIDRPRKDGYTF.

Remarks on this clone: Other DNA variants within this sample encode the same CDR3. The chain uses TRBV27 and TRBJ1-1; 8 nucleotides agree with TRBD1. CDR1 and CDR2 from the germline V gene are MNHEY and SMNVEV (reference sequence). There are 12 residues in the CDR3. The V gene end was trimmed by 7 bases and the J gene end by 5 bases; junction bases not matched to a gene: 3. For the CDR3, the DNA is TGTGCCAGCACCGACAGGGGAACTGAAGCTTTCTTT. Translated, it gives CASTDRGTEAFF.

J is TRBJ2-7 and V is TRBV7-9, with 8 bases fitting TRBD2. This CDR3 region has 12 residues. The germline gives CDR1 SEHNR, CDR2 FQNEAQ (reference sequence). With 5 bases clipped from V and 11 bases from J, the junction kept 8 bases outside the gene matches. CDR3 sequence (DNA): TGTGCCAGCAGCCTCGACTCGGGGGGGAAGTACTTC. This translates into CASSLDSGGKYF.

CDR3 nucleotide sequence: TGTGCCAGCAGCTCGGACATCTTCCAAGAGACCCAGTACTTC. Translated: CASSSDIFQETQYF. This chain joins TRBV5-5 and TRBJ2-5, with D possibly being TRBD1 (5 bases). The V end was cut by 3 bases, the J end by 1 base, with 10 bases between. This CDR3 is built from 14 residues. Per the germline V gene, CDR1 is SGHKS and CDR2 is YYEKEE (reference sequence).

The table lists this clone with a count of one. The V call is TRBV14, the J call TRBJ1-2, with D perhaps TRBD1 (6 bases). CDR3 length equals 14 residues. V lost 3 bases to trimming and J lost 4 bases, with 12 bases between them. Germline assignment: CDR1 SGHDN and CDR2 FVKESK. CDR3 protein: CASSHTRGPYGYTF. CDR3 sequence (DNA): TGTGCCAGCAGCCACACCAGGGGACCCTATGGCTACACCTTC.

The rearrangement uses TRBV6-1 and TRBJ1-4, with 8 bases identical to TRBD1. After removal of 2 bases from V and 7 bases from J, the junction contained 15 bases not matched to a gene. Germline V gene lookup returns CDR1 MNHNS and CDR2 SASEGT. The CDR3 is made up of 18 amino acids. The CDR3 DNA sequence: TGTGCCAGCAGTGAATTATTGAATTACGGGGACAGGAGTGAAAAACTGTTTTTT. Translating gives CASSELLNYGDRSEKLFF.